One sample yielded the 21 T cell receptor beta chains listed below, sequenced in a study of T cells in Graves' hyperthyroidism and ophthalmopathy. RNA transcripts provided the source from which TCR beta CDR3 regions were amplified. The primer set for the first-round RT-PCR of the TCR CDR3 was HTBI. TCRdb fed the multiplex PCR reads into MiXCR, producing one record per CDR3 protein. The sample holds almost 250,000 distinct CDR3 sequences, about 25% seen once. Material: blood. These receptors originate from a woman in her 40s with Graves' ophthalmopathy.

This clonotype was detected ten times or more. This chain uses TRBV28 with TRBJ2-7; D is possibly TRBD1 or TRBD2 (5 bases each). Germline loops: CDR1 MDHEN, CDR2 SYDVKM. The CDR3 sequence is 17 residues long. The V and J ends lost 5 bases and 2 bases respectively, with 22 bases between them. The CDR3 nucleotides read TGTGCCAGCAGTCTGAGACAGATCCTTGGGGGAACCTACGAGCAGTACTTC. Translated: CASSLRQILGGTYEQYF.

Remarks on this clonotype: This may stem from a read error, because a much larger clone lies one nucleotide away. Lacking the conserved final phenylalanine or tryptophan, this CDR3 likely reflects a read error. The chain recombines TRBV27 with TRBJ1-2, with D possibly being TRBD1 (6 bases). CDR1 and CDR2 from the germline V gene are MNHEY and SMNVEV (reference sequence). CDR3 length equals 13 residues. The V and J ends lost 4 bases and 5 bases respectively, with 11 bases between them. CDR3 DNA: TGTGCCAGCAGTTCTACAGGGTTATATGGCTACACCATC. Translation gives CASSSTGLYGYTI.

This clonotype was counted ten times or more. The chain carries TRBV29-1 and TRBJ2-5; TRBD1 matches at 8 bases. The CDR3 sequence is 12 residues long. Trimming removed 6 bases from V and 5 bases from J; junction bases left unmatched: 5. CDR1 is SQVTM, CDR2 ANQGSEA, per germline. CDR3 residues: CSVRGQVETQYF. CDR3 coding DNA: TGCAGCGTACGGGGACAGGTCGAGACCCAGTACTTC.

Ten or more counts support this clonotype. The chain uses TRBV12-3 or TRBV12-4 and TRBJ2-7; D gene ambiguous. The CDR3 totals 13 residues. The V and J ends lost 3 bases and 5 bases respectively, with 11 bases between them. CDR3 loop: CASSLTRYDEQYF. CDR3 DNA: TGTGCCAGCAGTTTGACCCGGTACGACGAGCAGTACTTC.

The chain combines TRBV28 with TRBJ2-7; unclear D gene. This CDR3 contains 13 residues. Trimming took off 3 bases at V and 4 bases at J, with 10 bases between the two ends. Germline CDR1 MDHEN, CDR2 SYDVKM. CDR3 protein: CASSFALIYEQYF. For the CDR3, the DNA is TGTGCCAGCAGTTTTGCCCTCATTTACGAGCAGTACTTC. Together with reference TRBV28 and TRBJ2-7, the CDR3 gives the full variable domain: DVKVTQSSRYLVKRTGEKVFLECVQDMDHENMFWYRQDPGLGLRLIYFSYDVKMKEKGDIPEGYSVSREKKERFSLILESASTNQTSMYLCASSFALIYEQYFGPGTRLTVT.

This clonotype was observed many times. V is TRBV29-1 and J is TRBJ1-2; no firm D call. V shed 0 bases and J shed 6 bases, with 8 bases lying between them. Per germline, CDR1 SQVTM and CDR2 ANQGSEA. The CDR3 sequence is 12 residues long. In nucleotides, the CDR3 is TGCAGCGTTGAAGACGAGGGTCATGGCTACACCTTC. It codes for CSVEDEGHGYTF.

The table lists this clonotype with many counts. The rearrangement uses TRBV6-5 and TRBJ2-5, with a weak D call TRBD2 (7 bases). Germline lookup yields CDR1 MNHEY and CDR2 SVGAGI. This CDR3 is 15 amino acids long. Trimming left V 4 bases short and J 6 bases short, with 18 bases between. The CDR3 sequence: CASSSTGGRFQTQYF. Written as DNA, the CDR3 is TGTGCCAGCAGTTCTACGGGGGGCCGGTTCCAGACCCAGTACTTC.

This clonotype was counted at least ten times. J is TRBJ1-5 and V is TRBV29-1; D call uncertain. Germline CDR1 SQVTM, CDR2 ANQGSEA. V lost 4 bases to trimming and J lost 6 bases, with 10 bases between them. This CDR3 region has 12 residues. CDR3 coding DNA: TGCAGCGTTGTCGAGGGAGGTCAGCCCCAGCATTTT. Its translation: CSVVEGGQPQHF.

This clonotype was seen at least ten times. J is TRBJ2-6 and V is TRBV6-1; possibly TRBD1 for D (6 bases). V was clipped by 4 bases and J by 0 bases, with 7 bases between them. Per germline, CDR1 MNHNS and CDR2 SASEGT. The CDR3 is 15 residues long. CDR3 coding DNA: TGTGCCAGCAGTGGGACAGACTCTGGGGCCAACGTCCTGACTTTC. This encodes CASSGTDSGANVLTF.

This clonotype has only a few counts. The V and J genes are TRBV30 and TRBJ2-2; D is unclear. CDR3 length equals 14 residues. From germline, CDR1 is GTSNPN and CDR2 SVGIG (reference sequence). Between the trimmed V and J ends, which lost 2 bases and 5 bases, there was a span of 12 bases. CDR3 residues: CAWSLWAETGELFF. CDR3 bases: TGTGCCTGGAGTTTGTGGGCAGAGACCGGGGAGCTGTTTTTT.

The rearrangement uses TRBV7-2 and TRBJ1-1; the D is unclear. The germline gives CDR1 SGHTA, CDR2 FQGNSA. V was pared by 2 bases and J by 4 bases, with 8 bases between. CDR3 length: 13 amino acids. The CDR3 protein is CASSLRRATEAFF. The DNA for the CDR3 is TGTGCCAGCAGCTTACGGCGGGCCACTGAAGCTTTCTTT.

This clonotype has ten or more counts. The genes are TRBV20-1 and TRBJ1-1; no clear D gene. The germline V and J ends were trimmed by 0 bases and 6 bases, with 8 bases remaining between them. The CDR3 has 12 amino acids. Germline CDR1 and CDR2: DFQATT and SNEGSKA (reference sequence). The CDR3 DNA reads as TGCAGTGCTAGAGATATGGTGTCTGAAGCTTTCTTT. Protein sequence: CSARDMVSEAFF.

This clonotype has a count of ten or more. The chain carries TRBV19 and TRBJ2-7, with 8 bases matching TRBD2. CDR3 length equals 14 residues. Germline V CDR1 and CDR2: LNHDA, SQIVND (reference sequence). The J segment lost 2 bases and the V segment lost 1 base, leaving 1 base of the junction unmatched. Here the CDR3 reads CASSIAGGPYEQYF. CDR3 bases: TGTGCCAGTAGTATAGCGGGAGGGCCCTACGAGCAGTACTTC.

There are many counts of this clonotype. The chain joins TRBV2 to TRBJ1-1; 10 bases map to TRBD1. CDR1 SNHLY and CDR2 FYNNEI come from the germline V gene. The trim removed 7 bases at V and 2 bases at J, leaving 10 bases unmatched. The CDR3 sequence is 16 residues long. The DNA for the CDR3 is TGTGCCAGCACACCGCCGGGACAGGGGTTAAACACTGAAGCTTTCTTT. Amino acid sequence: CASTPPGQGLNTEAFF. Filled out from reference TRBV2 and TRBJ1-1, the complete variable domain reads EPEVTQTPSHQVTQMGQEVILRCVPISNHLYFYWYRQILGQKVEFLVSFYNNEISEKSEIFDDQFSVERPDGSNFTLKIRSTKLEDSAMYFCASTPPGQGLNTEAFFGQGTRLTVV.

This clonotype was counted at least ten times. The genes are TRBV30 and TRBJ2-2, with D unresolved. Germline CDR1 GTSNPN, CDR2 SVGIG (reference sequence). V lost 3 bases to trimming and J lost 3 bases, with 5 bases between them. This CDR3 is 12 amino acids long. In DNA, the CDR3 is TGTGCCTGGAGCTCGGACACCGGGGAGCTGTTTTTT. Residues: CAWSSDTGELFF.

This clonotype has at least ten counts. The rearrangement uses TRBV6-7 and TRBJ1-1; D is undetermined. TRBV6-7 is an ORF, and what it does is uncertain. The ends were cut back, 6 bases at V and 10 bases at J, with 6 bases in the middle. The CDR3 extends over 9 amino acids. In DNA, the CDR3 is TGTGCCAGCAGAAGGCGAGCTTTCTTT. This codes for CASRRRAFF.

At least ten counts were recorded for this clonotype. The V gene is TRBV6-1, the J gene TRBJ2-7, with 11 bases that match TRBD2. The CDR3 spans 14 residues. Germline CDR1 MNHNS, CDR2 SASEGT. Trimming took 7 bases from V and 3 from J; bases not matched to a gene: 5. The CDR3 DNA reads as TGTGCCAGCACCCAAGGGACTAGCGGCTACGAGCAGTACTTC. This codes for CASTQGTSGYEQYF.

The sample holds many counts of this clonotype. The CDR3 nucleotides read TGCGCCAGCAGCCTCGGGACTGGAATGGACACTGAAGCTTTCTTT. This sequence encodes CASSLGTGMDTEAFF. This chain links TRBV5-1 with TRBJ1-1; D possibly corresponds to TRBD1 (5 bases). Germline lookup yields CDR1 SGHRS and CDR2 YFSETQ. This CDR3 is 15 amino acids long. V gave up 4 bases and J gave up 3 bases, with 16 bases separating them.

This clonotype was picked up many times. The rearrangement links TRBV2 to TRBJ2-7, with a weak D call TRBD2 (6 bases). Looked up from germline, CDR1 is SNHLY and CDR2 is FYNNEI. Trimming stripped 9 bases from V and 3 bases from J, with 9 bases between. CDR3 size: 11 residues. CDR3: CARGGSYEQYF. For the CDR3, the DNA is TGTGCCAGGGGGGGTAGCTACGAGCAGTACTTC.

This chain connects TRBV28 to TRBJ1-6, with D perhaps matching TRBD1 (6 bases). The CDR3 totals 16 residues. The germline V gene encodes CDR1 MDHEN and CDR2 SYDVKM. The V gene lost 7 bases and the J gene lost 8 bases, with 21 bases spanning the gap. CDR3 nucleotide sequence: TGTGCCAGCACCCCCTTGGCTGGGGGGCAGGATTCACCCCTCCACTTT. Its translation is CASTPLAGGQDSPLHF.

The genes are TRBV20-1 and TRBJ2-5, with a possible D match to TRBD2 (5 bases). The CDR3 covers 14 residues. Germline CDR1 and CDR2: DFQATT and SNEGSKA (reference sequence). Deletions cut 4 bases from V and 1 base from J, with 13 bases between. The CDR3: CSAIDYEIQETQYF. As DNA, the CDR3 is TGCAGTGCTATAGACTATGAGATCCAAGAGACCCAGTACTTC.